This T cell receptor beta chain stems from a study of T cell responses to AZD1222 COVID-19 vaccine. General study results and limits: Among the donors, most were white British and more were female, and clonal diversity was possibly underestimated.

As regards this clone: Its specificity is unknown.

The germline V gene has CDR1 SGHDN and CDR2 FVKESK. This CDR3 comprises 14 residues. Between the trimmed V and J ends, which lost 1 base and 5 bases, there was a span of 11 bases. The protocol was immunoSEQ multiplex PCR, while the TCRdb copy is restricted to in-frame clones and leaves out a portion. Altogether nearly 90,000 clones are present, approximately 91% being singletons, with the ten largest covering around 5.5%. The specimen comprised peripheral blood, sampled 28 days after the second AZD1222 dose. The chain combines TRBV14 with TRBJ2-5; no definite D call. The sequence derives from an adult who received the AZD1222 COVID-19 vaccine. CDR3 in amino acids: CASSQGARSETQYF. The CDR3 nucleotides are TGTGCCAGCAGCCAAGGGGCCAGGTCGGAGACCCAGTACTTC. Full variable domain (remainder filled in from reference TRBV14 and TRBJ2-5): EAGVTQFPSHSVIEKGQTVTLRCDPISGHDNLYWYRRVMGKEIKFLLHFVKESKQDESGMPNNRFLAERTGGTYSTLKVQPAELEDSGVYFCASSQGARSETQYFGPGTRLLVL.